This T cell receptor (beta chain) derives from a study of T-cell memory formation after mild COVID-19. Points on this clonotype: A junction boundary mismatches the germline segment, possibly from a read error.

The germline V gene has CDR1 SSHAT and CDR2 FNYEAQ (reference sequence). CDR3 length: 15 amino acids. MiXCR, run by TCRdb on the 5' RACE reads, gives a single entry per CDR3 protein. The table has around 340,000 distinct CDR3 sequences, 20% to 25% seen once; the top ten hold around an eighth. The clonotype originates from an adult woman who had mild COVID-19 (a few samples of this study predate the infection). Cell type and time point are not known. This chain connects TRBV7-7 to TRBJ1-1, with D maybe TRBD1 (5 bases). The sample taken for sequencing was PBMCs or a T cell subset sorted from them (not recorded which). DNA for the CDR3: TGTGCTAGCAGCTTGTTTACAGGCGGGGACACTGAAGCTTTCTTT. Translation gives CASSLFTGGDTEAFF.